The 27 T cell receptor beta chains below come from one sample, sequenced in a study of CD8 T cells in ankylosing spondylitis. Study-level points and caveats: Seemingly distinctive of ankylosing spondylitis blood was a TCR beta motif formed by eight highly homologous variants.

TCRdb called the 5' RACE reads again in MiXCR, with one record for every CDR3 protein. The table includes roughly 300,000 distinct CDR3 sequences, roughly 8% detected once. Antigens of these TCRs are unknown. What was sequenced was blood, either unsorted or a sorted T cell fraction (not recorded which). All receptors come from a male donor with ankylosing spondylitis.

The V gene is TRBV20-1, the J gene TRBJ2-1; 8 bases are shared with TRBD1. With 6 bases clipped from V and 2 bases from J, the junction kept 3 bases outside the gene matches. This CDR3 spans 13 amino acids. Germline values: CDR1 DFQATT, CDR2 SNEGSKA (reference sequence). For the CDR3, the DNA is TGCAGTGCCAGGACAGGGACCTACAATGAGCAGTTCTTC. It specifies CSARTGTYNEQFF.

This clonotype turned up a few times. V usage is TRBV28 and J usage is TRBJ2-6; D is possibly TRBD2 (5 bases). V was shortened by 3 bases and J by 0 bases, with 9 bases between the two germline ends. The CDR3 spans 16 residues. From germline, CDR1 is MDHEN and CDR2 SYDVKM. CDR3 loop: CASSLASLSGANVLTF. The CDR3 DNA sequence: TGTGCCAGCAGTTTGGCTAGCCTCTCTGGGGCCAACGTCCTGACTTTC.

This clonotype was recorded at least ten times. The gene calls are TRBV6-1 and TRBJ1-1; D remains unclear. Trimming stripped 2 bases from V and 6 bases from J, with 10 bases between. Germline V lookup: CDR1 MNHNS, CDR2 SASEGT. The CDR3 extends over 13 amino acids. The CDR3 coding sequence is TGTGCCAGCAGTGAAACCTGGAGGGCTGAAGCTTTCTTT. Translation: CASSETWRAEAFF.

With regard to this clonotype: At one of its ends the junction is not consistent with the germline gene, which may arise from a read error. The J gene is TRBJ2-7, the V gene TRBV12-3 or TRBV12-4; the match to TRBD2 covers 12 bases. The CDR3 loop spans 14 amino acids. The CDR3 protein is CASSLAGGPIEQYF. CDR3 sequence (DNA): TGTGCCAGCAGTCTAGCGGGAGGGCCCATCGAGCAGTACTTC.

This clonotype was counted between two and nine times. CDR3 in DNA: TGTGCCAGCAGTTTTGGGGTCAATCAGCCCCAGCATTTT. Translation gives CASSFGVNQPQHF. The V call is TRBV12-3 or TRBV12-4, the J call TRBJ1-5; D is unresolved. V lost 3 bases, J lost 3 bases, and 6 bases lay in between. This CDR3 comprises 13 residues.

The chain combines TRBV19 with TRBJ2-2; D remains ambiguous. Germline V gene data show CDR1 as LNHDA and CDR2 as SQIVND (reference sequence). Trimming took off 6 bases at V and 4 bases at J, with 6 bases between the two ends. The CDR3 is 12 amino acids. The chain's CDR3 is CASRGTTGELFF. The DNA of the CDR3 is TGTGCCAGTAGAGGTACCACCGGGGAGCTGTTTTTT.

This clonotype was seen repeatedly, ten times or more. This chain connects TRBV29-1 to TRBJ1-1; the match to TRBD1 covers 9 bases. This CDR3 has 13 residues. Unmatched junction bases numbered 8, after V lost 7 bases and J lost 5 bases. Germline V CDR1 and CDR2: SQVTM, ANQGSEA. For the CDR3, the DNA is TGCAGCGCCTCACAGGGGGCAGAGACTGAAGCTTTCTTT. Translation gives CSASQGAETEAFF.

The chain combines TRBV9 with TRBJ1-3; D perhaps matches TRBD1 (5 bases). In germline, CDR1 is SGDLS, CDR2 YYNGEE. V was shortened by 3 bases and J by 8 bases, with 15 bases between the two germline ends. The CDR3 is 14 residues long. The CDR3 DNA follows: TGTGCCAGCAGCGGGGGAACGCCCAGGGACACCATATATTTT. Protein product: CASSGGTPRDTIYF.

This clonotype was picked up many times. The chain has TRBV7-9 and TRBJ2-1, with TRBD2 matching 8 bases. This CDR3 is 17 amino acids long. Germline V gene sequence: CDR1 SEHNR, CDR2 FQNEAQ (reference sequence). Trimming at V came to 5 bases and at J to 8 bases, leaving 17 bases not matched to a gene. The CDR3: CASSVRAGESLSYEQFF. DNA for the CDR3: TGTGCCAGCAGCGTTAGAGCGGGAGAATCTTTGAGCTATGAGCAGTTCTTC.

This clonotype showed up many times. The chain links TRBV19 to TRBJ2-7; 12 bases are a match to TRBD2. Germline CDR1 LNHDA, CDR2 SQIVND (reference sequence). This CDR3 is 14 amino acids long. The junction had 8 bases not matched to a gene; V was cut back by 8 bases and J by 6 bases. CDR3 loop: CASRLAGEVSEQYF. In nucleotides, the CDR3 is TGTGCCAGTCGACTAGCGGGAGAGGTGAGCGAGCAGTACTTC.

This clonotype was observed a few times. The chain joins TRBV12-3 or TRBV12-4 to TRBJ2-1; 12 bases fit TRBD2. This CDR3 is built from 15 residues. Trimming removed 5 bases from V and 6 bases from J; junction bases left unmatched: 5. CDR3 sequence: CASSAGTSGLNEQFF. The CDR3, as DNA: TGTGCCAGCAGTGCCGGGACTAGCGGGCTCAATGAGCAGTTCTTC.

The chain has TRBV19 and TRBJ2-2; D is uncertain. The germline V and J ends were trimmed by 6 bases and 7 bases, with 9 bases remaining between them. This CDR3 is built from 12 residues. Germline-derived CDR1 and CDR2 are LNHDA and SQIVND (reference sequence). CDR3 region: CASRIRGGELFF. The CDR3 bases are TGTGCCAGTAGAATACGAGGCGGGGAGCTGTTTTTT.

This clonotype was found many times. The chain has TRBV12-3 or TRBV12-4 and TRBJ1-1, with D perhaps matching TRBD1 (5 bases). The V and J ends lost 4 bases and 11 bases respectively, with 17 bases between them. This CDR3 is 13 amino acids long. The CDR3 DNA reads as TGTGCCAGCAGTTCGCACGGGGGGTTCGGGGCTTTCTTT. Residues: CASSSHGGFGAFF.

The chain combines TRBV7-9 with TRBJ1-4; unclear D gene. Trimming removed 8 bases from V and 6 bases from J, with 10 bases in between. The CDR3 has 12 residues. The germline CDR1 and CDR2 sequences are SEHNR and FQNEAQ (reference sequence). CDR3 sequence reads: CASLGVDEKLFF. As DNA, the CDR3 is TGTGCCAGCCTCGGCGTGGATGAAAAACTGTTTTTT.

The rearrangement uses TRBV27 and TRBJ1-6, with D perhaps matching TRBD1 (5 bases). The length of the CDR3 is 15 residues. The germline gives CDR1 MNHEY, CDR2 SMNVEV (reference sequence). Trimming stripped 8 bases from V and 10 bases from J, with 21 bases between. The CDR3 DNA reads as TGTGCCAGCGCAACCCCGGGCAGGGTGGGGTCACCCCTCCACTTT. Protein: CASATPGRVGSPLHF.

Points on this clonotype: An end of the junction does not agree with germline; a read error may underlie this. CDR3 amino acids: CASSPPPSSGELLF. The CDR3 DNA follows: TGTGCCAGCAGTCCCCCACCGAGCTCCGGGGAGCTGCTTTTT. V gene TRBV28 combines with J gene TRBJ2-2, with D possibly matching TRBD2 (5 bases). The CDR3 loop spans 14 amino acids. The germline gives CDR1 MDHEN, CDR2 SYDVKM.

This clonotype was detected a few times. The rearrangement links TRBV11-2 to TRBJ2-3; 14 positions agree with TRBD2. This CDR3 is built from 16 residues. V lost 2 bases, J lost 10 bases, and 8 bases stayed unmatched. Germline V CDR1 and CDR2: SGHAT, FQNNGV. The CDR3 protein is CASSLFPGLAGDPQYF. CDR3 nucleotide sequence: TGTGCCAGCAGCTTATTTCCGGGACTAGCGGGAGACCCGCAGTATTTT.

This clonotype was counted a few times. The rearrangement joins TRBV12-3 or TRBV12-4 to TRBJ2-2, with D uncertain. V was pared by 4 bases and J by 3 bases, with 6 bases between. CDR3 length: 13 amino acids. CDR3 sequence: CASSYSDTGELFF. The CDR3 DNA is TGTGCCAGCAGTTACAGCGACACCGGGGAGCTGTTTTTT.

This clonotype was counted at least ten times. The chain uses TRBV12-3 or TRBV12-4 and TRBJ1-1; D is undetermined. The germline V and J ends were trimmed by 6 bases and 6 bases, with 14 bases remaining between them. This CDR3 is built from 13 residues. The CDR3 is CASSRGLLPEAFF. The CDR3 DNA sequence: TGTGCCAGCAGCCGCGGTTTGCTCCCTGAAGCTTTCTTT.

This clonotype was detected ten times or more. The chain joins TRBV5-1 to TRBJ2-5, with D tentatively TRBD1 or TRBD2 (5 bases each). This CDR3 has 12 residues. V was pared by 6 bases and J by 5 bases, with 11 bases between. Germline values: CDR1 SGHRS, CDR2 YFSETQ. CDR3 bases: TGCGCCAGCACGGGGACGGGGGAGACCCAGTACTTC. It specifies CASTGTGETQYF.

This chain joins TRBV9 and TRBJ2-2; D is possibly TRBD2 (7 bases). Germline loops: CDR1 SGDLS, CDR2 YYNGEE. V shed 6 bases and J shed 0 bases, with 15 bases lying between them. The CDR3 consists of 16 residues. The CDR3 spells CASNPGEGANTGELFF. CDR3 sequence (DNA): TGTGCCAGCAACCCAGGGGAGGGCGCGAACACCGGGGAGCTGTTTTTT. Looking up the rest from reference TRBV9 and TRBJ2-2 gives the full variable domain: DSGVTQTPKHLITATGQRVTLRCSPRSGDLSVYWYQQSLDQGLQFLIQYYNGEERAKGNILERFSAQQFPDLHSELNLSSLELGDSALYFCASNPGEGANTGELFFGEGSRLTVL.

The rearrangement uses TRBV7-8 and TRBJ2-4, with a weak D call TRBD1 (6 bases). The CDR3 has 16 amino acids. Germline lookup yields CDR1 SGHVS and CDR2 FQNEAQ. V dropped 5 bases and J dropped 0 bases, with 14 bases sitting between them. The CDR3, as DNA: TGTGCCAGCAGCCAACGACAGGATCTAGCCAAAAACATTCAGTACTTC. Amino acids: CASSQRQDLAKNIQYF.

The CDR3 nucleotides are TGTGCCAGCAGCTCTGACAGTTTGTCCTACGAGCAGTACTTC. Encoded protein: CASSSDSLSYEQYF. The V call is TRBV12-3 or TRBV12-4, the J call TRBJ2-7; D is perhaps TRBD1 (5 bases). V was clipped by 6 bases and J by 1 base, with 13 bases between them. The CDR3 spans 14 residues.

This clonotype turned up a few times. This chain links TRBV24-1 with TRBJ2-1; D might be TRBD2 (6 bases). The CDR3 loop spans 15 amino acids. Trimming pared 4 bases from V and 8 bases from J, leaving 17 bases between. The germline V gene encodes CDR1 KGHDR and CDR2 SFDVKD. In DNA, the CDR3 is TGTGCCACCAGTGACCGTATCGGCGGGGTTTATGAGCAGTTCTTC. Translation: CATSDRIGGVYEQFF.

This clonotype was observed a few times. This sequence joins TRBV4-2 and TRBJ2-2; possibly TRBD1 for D (6 bases). The CDR3 runs to 14 residues. The V and J ends lost 3 bases and 5 bases respectively, with 10 bases between them. The germline V gene encodes CDR1 LGHNA and CDR2 YNFKEQ. The CDR3 reads CASSQSQGTGELFF. The CDR3 nucleotides read TGTGCCAGCAGCCAGTCACAGGGAACCGGGGAGCTGTTTTTT.

In this sample, this clonotype turned up a few times. The J gene is TRBJ1-1, the V gene TRBV4-2; a weak D match, TRBD1 (5 bases). Germline V lookup: CDR1 LGHNA, CDR2 YNFKEQ. The CDR3 has 14 amino acids. Trimming stripped 2 bases from V and 6 bases from J, with 13 bases between. The CDR3 DNA sequence: TGTGCCAGCAGCCAACAAGGACATGTCGCTGAAGCTTTCTTT. It is translated as CASSQQGHVAEAFF.

This clonotype was recorded at least ten times. The gene calls are TRBV4-3 and TRBJ2-1; D remains ambiguous. There are 16 residues in the CDR3. The V gene lost 0 bases and the J gene lost 3 bases, with 12 bases spanning the gap. Germline assignment: CDR1 LGHNA and CDR2 YSLEER. The CDR3 nucleotides read TGCGCCAGCAGCCAAGATAGACCCCCATTCTACAATGAGCAGTTCTTC. Protein sequence: CASSQDRPPFYNEQFF.